The 31 T cell receptor beta chains below come from one sample, sequenced in a study of chemoradiotherapy in HPV16-positive cancers. Sequenced by immunoSEQ multiplex PCR; TCRdb stores in-frame clones only, minus some. Counted here are 15,000 or so clones, 90% occurring once; the ten biggest clones make up 14%. The sample here was blood, taken from a patient who underwent chemoradiotherapy. The receptors were sampled from a human donor with HPV-associated anogenital cancer.

This clone ranks as medium-sized (0.01 to 0.1%). The chain combines TRBV2 with TRBJ1-2; unclear D gene. Trimming cost V 3 bases and J 7 bases, with 0 bases left between them. There are 9 residues in the CDR3. The germline V gene has CDR1 SNHLY and CDR2 FYNNEI. The chain's CDR3 is CASSDGYTF. The CDR3, as DNA: TGTGCCAGCAGTGATGGCTACACCTTC.

The chain uses TRBV30 and TRBJ1-3; 9 nucleotides agree with TRBD1. V dropped 5 bases and J dropped 1; count of bases not matched to a gene: 6. The germline gives CDR1 GTSNPN, CDR2 SVGIG (reference sequence). The CDR3 is 15 amino acids. In DNA, the CDR3 is TGTGCCTGGGGTTCGACAGGGGGGTCTGGAAACACCATATATTTT. Its translation is CAWGSTGGSGNTIYF. Looking up the rest from reference TRBV30 and TRBJ1-3 gives the full variable domain: SQTIHQWPATLVQPVGSPLSLECTVEGTSNPNLYWYRQAAGRGLQLLFYSVGIGQISSEVPQNLSASRPQDRQFILSSKKLLLSDSGFYLCAWGSTGGSGNTIYFGEGSWLTVV.

V is TRBV6-1 and J is TRBJ2-7, with 7 nucleotides matching TRBD2. The CDR3 contains 14 residues. With V trimmed by 0 bases and J by 3 bases, 2 bases remained unmatched. Germline V lookup: CDR1 MNHNS, CDR2 SASEGT. The CDR3 loop is CASSEAPGGYEQYV. The CDR3 nucleotides are TGTGCCAGCAGTGAAGCGCCGGGGGGCTACGAGCAGTACGTC.

The J gene is TRBJ1-2, the V gene TRBV6-5; no clear D gene. Germline CDR1 reads MNHEY; CDR2 reads SVGAGI. V was shortened by 0 bases and J by 9 bases, with 11 bases between the two germline ends. The CDR3 extends over 13 amino acids. The CDR3 sequence: CASSYSAGGRYTF. The CDR3 DNA is TGTGCCAGCAGTTACTCTGCGGGTGGTCGCTACACCTTC.

V usage is TRBV29-1 and J usage is TRBJ2-1, with TRBD1 identical over 8 bases. V shed 7 bases, J shed 9 bases, and the junction held 8 bases outside the gene matches. This CDR3 comprises 12 residues. The V gene's germline CDR1 is SQVTM and CDR2 ANQGSEA. The CDR3 reads CSDPTGGREQFF. The DNA of the CDR3 is TGCAGCGATCCAACAGGGGGACGTGAGCAGTTCTTC.

The CDR3 sequence: CAWSVLAGGEQYF. Written as DNA, the CDR3 is TGTGCCTGGAGTGTACTAGCGGGGGGCGAGCAGTACTTC. The chain is built from TRBV30 and TRBJ2-7, with 12 bases aligning to TRBD2. Per germline, CDR1 GTSNPN and CDR2 SVGIG (reference sequence). CDR3 length equals 13 residues. After removal of 0 bases from V and 6 bases from J, the junction contained 0 bases not matched to a gene. The full variable domain, with the rest looked up from reference TRBV30 and TRBJ2-7, is SQTIHQWPATLVQPVGSPLSLECTVEGTSNPNLYWYRQAAGRGLQLLFYSVGIGQISSEVPQNLSASRPQDRQFILSSKKLLLSDSGFYLCAWSVLAGGEQYFGPGTRLTVT.

This chain links TRBV9 with TRBJ2-2; D is possibly TRBD2 (7 bases). Germline V gene data show CDR1 as SGDLS and CDR2 as YYNGEE. Trimming removed 0 bases at V and 4 bases at J, with 10 bases between. This CDR3 has 15 amino acids. CDR3 protein: CASSVAGGPTGELFF. The CDR3 DNA reads as TGTGCCAGCAGCGTAGCGGGGGGCCCCACCGGGGAGCTGTTTTTT.

The chain joins TRBV6-5 to TRBJ1-2; no clear D. CDR3 length equals 13 residues. V lost 10 bases to trimming and J lost 6 bases, with 18 bases between them. Germline V gene sequence: CDR1 MNHEY, CDR2 SVGAGI. CDR3 bases: TGTGCCACACGGTCGAGGACGGGAGATGGCTACACCTTC. Translating it yields CATRSRTGDGYTF.

The V call is TRBV9, the J call TRBJ2-3, with TRBD1 as a possible D gene (6 bases). Germline lookup yields CDR1 SGDLS and CDR2 YYNGEE. Trimming stripped 3 bases from V and 6 bases from J, with 11 bases between. The CDR3 has 13 amino acids. CDR3 protein: CASSAVQGDTQYF. The CDR3 DNA follows: TGTGCCAGCAGCGCCGTCCAGGGGGATACGCAGTATTTT.

The table lists this clone with a count of one. The V and J genes are TRBV7-8 and TRBJ1-5; D gene uncertain. The ends were cut back, 5 bases at V and 4 bases at J, with 12 bases in the middle. Germline CDR1 and CDR2: SGHVS and FQNEAQ. This CDR3 is 14 amino acids long. CDR3 nucleotide sequence: TGTGCCAGCAGCACCGACCGAAGAAATCAGCCCCAGCATTTT. Translation: CASSTDRRNQPQHF.

The CDR3 spells CASSFVTEQGHPNTEAFF. CDR3 DNA: TGTGCCAGCAGTTTCGTGACTGAACAGGGGCACCCGAACACTGAAGCTTTCTTT. This chain connects TRBV11-2 to TRBJ1-1, with 7 bases lining up with TRBD1. The CDR3 runs 18 residues. The junction had 17 bases not matched to a gene; V was cut back by 6 bases and J by 1 base. From germline, CDR1 is SGHAT and CDR2 FQNNGV.

This clone was observed a few times. This sequence joins TRBV19 and TRBJ1-1, with D perhaps TRBD1 (6 bases). CDR3 length: 16 residues. V lost 7 bases to trimming and J lost 4 bases, with 22 bases between them. Germline loops: CDR1 LNHDA, CDR2 SQIVND (reference sequence). CDR3: CASILTPGGAGTEAFF. The CDR3 DNA reads as TGTGCCAGTATTCTGACCCCTGGGGGGGCTGGCACTGAAGCTTTCTTT.

The chain employs TRBV5-1 and TRBJ2-6; possibly TRBD1 for D (6 bases). CDR3 length equals 17 residues. Trimming pared 4 bases from V and 0 bases from J, leaving 14 bases between. From germline, CDR1 is SGHRS and CDR2 YFSETQ. CDR3 amino acids: CASSPSNRASGANVLTF. The CDR3, as DNA: TGCGCCAGCAGCCCATCCAACAGGGCCTCTGGGGCCAACGTCCTGACTTTC.

CDR3: CASSLKFANTGELFF. The DNA of the CDR3 is TGTGCCAGCAGTCTCAAATTTGCGAACACCGGGGAGCTGTTTTTT. V gene TRBV27 combines with J gene TRBJ2-2; no firm D call. Deletions cut 5 bases from V and 0 bases from J, with 10 bases between. The CDR3 runs to 15 residues. The germline gives CDR1 MNHEY, CDR2 SMNVEV (reference sequence).

The chain has TRBV7-2 and TRBJ2-5, with D tentatively TRBD1 (5 bases). The CDR3 extends over 16 amino acids. Trimming shortened V by 0 bases and J by 0 bases, and 11 bases separated the two germline ends. Germline V CDR1 and CDR2: SGHTA, FQGNSA. This CDR3 is CASSLANRPYQETQYF. In DNA, the CDR3 is TGTGCCAGCAGCTTAGCGAACAGGCCCTACCAAGAGACCCAGTACTTC.

The chain recombines TRBV6-6 with TRBJ1-1; no clear D gene. Germline CDR1 is MNHNY and CDR2 is SVGAGI (reference sequence). Trimming cost V 7 bases and J 4 bases, with 16 bases left between them. The CDR3 sequence is 14 residues long. The CDR3: CASTEGWGGTEAFF. As DNA, the CDR3 is TGTGCCAGCACGGAGGGATGGGGAGGCACTGAAGCTTTCTTT.

The chain couples TRBV9 to TRBJ2-2; either TRBD1 or TRBD2 may supply D (6 bases each). CDR3 size: 15 residues. Germline loops: CDR1 SGDLS, CDR2 YYNGEE. V lost 3 bases and J 4 bases, leaving 13 bases between the germline ends. CDR3 in amino acids: CASSARGLGTGELFF. The CDR3 DNA is TGTGCCAGCAGCGCCCGGGGGCTGGGCACCGGGGAGCTGTTTTTT. The variable domain in full, with the rest retrieved from reference TRBV9 and TRBJ2-2, is DSGVTQTPKHLITATGQRVTLRCSPRSGDLSVYWYQQSLDQGLQFLIQYYNGEERAKGNILERFSAQQFPDLHSELNLSSLELGDSALYFCASSARGLGTGELFFGEGSRLTVL.

The genes are TRBV19 and TRBJ1-1, with 7 bases that match TRBD1. CDR1 is LNHDA, CDR2 SQIVND, per germline (reference sequence). This CDR3 region has 13 residues. The J segment lost 6 bases and the V segment lost 6 bases, leaving 7 bases of the junction unmatched. The CDR3 nucleotides read TGTGCCAGTAGGGTGACAGGGTGGGCTGAAGCTTTCTTT. Protein sequence: CASRVTGWAEAFF.

The rearrangement links TRBV30 to TRBJ1-1; D is undetermined. The CDR3 is 12 residues long. CDR1 is GTSNPN, CDR2 SVGIG, per germline (reference sequence). V was trimmed by 3 bases and J by 5 bases, leaving 10 bases between them. Here the CDR3 reads CAWRMGWTEAFF. Written as DNA, the CDR3 is TGTGCCTGGAGGATGGGGTGGACTGAAGCTTTCTTT.

The chain has TRBV19 and TRBJ1-2, with 10 bases fitting TRBD1. The germline gives CDR1 LNHDA, CDR2 SQIVND (reference sequence). The CDR3 spans 15 residues. Trimming at V came to 7 bases and at J to 5 bases, leaving 10 bases not matched to a gene. The chain's CDR3 is CASTHGQGVWYGYTF. The CDR3 coding sequence is TGTGCCAGTACCCATGGACAGGGGGTTTGGTATGGCTACACCTTC.

The chain couples TRBV28 to TRBJ2-3; D remains unclear. Germline lookup yields CDR1 MDHEN and CDR2 SYDVKM. V was pared by 5 bases and J by 5 bases, with 11 bases between. The CDR3 runs to 13 residues. The CDR3 DNA follows: TGTGCCAGCAGTAGTCGGGTGAGAGATACGCAGTATTTT. It specifies CASSSRVRDTQYF.

This clone was recorded a few times. V usage is TRBV4-1 and J usage is TRBJ1-6; D remains ambiguous. Trimming pared 0 bases from V and 0 bases from J, leaving 9 bases between. The germline CDR1 and CDR2 sequences are MGHRA and YSYEKL. This CDR3 comprises 17 residues. In DNA, the CDR3 is TGCGCCAGCAGCCAAGAGATGGGAAGCTCCTATAATTCACCCCTCCACTTT. Amino acids: CASSQEMGSSYNSPLHF.

The CDR3 sequence is CASSPGQQLYSPLHF. The CDR3 DNA reads TGTGCCAGCAGCCCTGGACAGCAATTATATTCACCCCTCCACTTT. V and J are TRBV6-5 and TRBJ1-6; perhaps TRBD1 as D (6 bases). Germline loops: CDR1 MNHEY, CDR2 SVGAGI. The CDR3 sequence is 15 residues long. V shed 6 bases and J shed 8 bases, with 17 bases lying between them.

This chain joins TRBV9 and TRBJ1-2; 10 bases fit TRBD1. The CDR3 totals 13 residues. J was trimmed by 12 bases and V by 4 bases; bases with no gene match: 9. CDR1 and CDR2 from the germline V gene are SGDLS and YYNGEE. CDR3 region: CASSPGTGEKHTF. The CDR3 nucleotides are TGTGCCAGCAGCCCCGGGACAGGGGAGAAACACACCTTC.

V is TRBV15 and J is TRBJ1-1; D may be TRBD1 (6 bases). V was cut by 0 bases and J by 5 bases, with 7 bases left in between. The germline V gene encodes CDR1 LNHNV and CDR2 YYDKDF (reference sequence). The CDR3 runs 13 residues. The CDR3 region is CATSRERGTEAFF. The CDR3 nucleotides read TGTGCCACCAGCAGAGAGAGGGGGACTGAAGCTTTCTTT.

The chain has TRBV5-1 and TRBJ2-3; 12 bases map to TRBD2. The trim removed 0 bases at V and 9 bases at J, leaving 11 bases unmatched. The V gene's germline CDR1 is SGHRS and CDR2 YFSETQ. This CDR3 comprises 17 residues. Here the CDR3 DNA reads TGCGCCAGCAGCTTGGCTGGGATCCTAGCGGGGGGGCCGACGCAGTATTTT. Its translation: CASSLAGILAGGPTQYF.

This clone was observed a few times. The chain recombines TRBV9 with TRBJ1-6; 9 positions agree with TRBD1. CDR1 is SGDLS, CDR2 YYNGEE, per germline. V lost 3 bases and J lost 9; bases outside the gene matches: 4. The CDR3 extends over 14 amino acids. The CDR3 protein is CASSAGQGGSPLHF. The CDR3, as DNA: TGTGCCAGCAGCGCGGGACAGGGTGGTTCACCCCTCCACTTT.

This clone was seen just once. The chain is built from TRBV4-3 and TRBJ2-1; weak D call: TRBD2 (5 bases). The germline gives CDR1 LGHNA, CDR2 YSLEER. There are 15 residues in the CDR3. The V end lost 1 base, the J end lost 0 bases, and 7 bases lay between the germline ends. Here the CDR3 DNA reads TGCGCCAGCAGCCAAGCTGCGGGCTCCTACAATGAGCAGTTCTTC. Residues: CASSQAAGSYNEQFF.

V usage is TRBV4-2 and J usage is TRBJ1-1; no clear D gene. This CDR3 has 16 amino acids. Deletions cut 0 bases from V and 0 bases from J, with 11 bases between. Germline CDR1 and CDR2: LGHNA and YNFKEQ. The CDR3 bases are TGTGCCAGCAGCCAAGACTTAAATGTCATGAACACTGAAGCTTTCTTT. Translation gives CASSQDLNVMNTEAFF.

V gene TRBV7-9 combines with J gene TRBJ2-7; D remains unclear. CDR1 and CDR2 (germline): SEHNR, FQNEAQ (reference sequence). The ends were cut back, 0 bases at V and 7 bases at J, with 4 bases in the middle. The CDR3 has 11 amino acids. CDR3 sequence: CASSLAGEQYF. The CDR3 DNA reads as TGTGCCAGCAGCTTAGCAGGGGAGCAGTACTTC.

The V gene is TRBV6-1, the J gene TRBJ1-5; unclear D gene. The V end lost 2 bases, the J end lost 4 bases, and 9 bases lay between the germline ends. Germline V gives CDR1 MNHNS, CDR2 SASEGT. This CDR3 is built from 14 residues. CDR3 sequence reads: CASSEFTANQPQHF. DNA for the CDR3: TGTGCCAGCAGTGAATTTACCGCGAATCAGCCCCAGCATTTT.